The 28 T cell receptor beta chains in this list originate from one sample, sequenced in a study of T-cell reconstitution after alpha-beta-depleted transplantation in children. The TCRbeta library was prepared with unique molecular identifiers. TCRdb itself ran the PCR reads through MiXCR, one entry per CDR3 protein. The repertoire includes around 5,900 distinct CDR3 sequences, around 15% of them detected once, and roughly four fifths sits in the top ten. The sequencing here drew on PBMCs, mostly from graft donor cells, taken 180 days after TCRalphabeta/CD19-depleted stem cell transplant. The receptors originated from a patient between 2 and 9 years old who had a stem cell transplant for inherited bone marrow failure, so the T cells may come from the graft donor.

This clonotype came up many times. The V and J genes are TRBV6-1 and TRBJ1-1; 7 positions agree with TRBD1. Germline values: CDR1 MNHNS, CDR2 SASEGT. The CDR3 runs 15 residues. Trimming at V came to 5 bases and at J to 1 base, leaving 7 bases not matched to a gene. The CDR3 loop reads CASSQTGEANTEAFF. For the CDR3, the DNA is TGTGCCAGCAGTCAAACAGGGGAAGCGAACACTGAAGCTTTCTTT.

This clonotype was counted ten times or more. The chain couples TRBV2 to TRBJ2-3, with 7 nucleotides matching TRBD1. With 6 bases clipped from V and 1 base from J, the junction kept 4 bases outside the gene matches. CDR1 is SNHLY, CDR2 FYNNEI, per germline. This CDR3 contains 14 residues. CDR3 nucleotide sequence: TGTGCCAGCAGCCCGGGGACAGGCACAGATACGCAGTATTTT. This gives the protein CASSPGTGTDTQYF.

This clonotype has a count of ten or more. The chain couples TRBV7-2 to TRBJ2-1; D unclear. V lost 7 bases and J 0 bases, leaving 1 base between the germline ends. Germline values: CDR1 SGHTA, CDR2 FQGNSA. This CDR3 is built from 11 residues. The chain's CDR3 is CASTSYNEQFF. The CDR3 nucleotides are TGTGCCAGCACCTCCTACAATGAGCAGTTCTTC.

This clonotype has ten or more counts. This chain joins TRBV20-1 and TRBJ2-7, with 9 bases lining up with TRBD1. There are 14 residues in the CDR3. Losses at the gene ends were 5 bases for V and 0 bases for J; bases not matched to a gene: 5. CDR1 is DFQATT, CDR2 SNEGSKA, per germline (reference sequence). CDR3 sequence reads: CSAPGTGFSYEQYF. The CDR3 DNA reads as TGCAGTGCTCCCGGGACAGGGTTCTCCTACGAGCAGTACTTC.

Points on this clonotype: Since a much larger clone is just one base distant, this may be a read error. The chain is built from TRBV20-1 and TRBJ1-2, with 7 bases matching TRBD1. V shed 3 bases and J 1 base; nucleotides not matched to a gene: 5. The CDR3 length is 14 residues. Germline CDR1 reads DFQATT; CDR2 reads SNEGSKA (reference sequence). Written as DNA, the CDR3 is TGCAGTGCTAGTATCAGGGGGGATAACTATGGCTACACCTTC. Protein product: CSASIRGDNYGYTF.

This clonotype has at least ten counts. V is TRBV10-3 and J is TRBJ2-5; D is ambiguous. This CDR3 has 14 amino acids. Germline CDR1 is ENHRY and CDR2 is SYGVKD. Trimming left V 4 bases short and J 2 bases short, with 11 bases between. CDR3 sequence: CAISVDGEQETQYF. CDR3 in DNA: TGTGCCATCAGTGTAGATGGAGAGCAAGAGACCCAGTACTTC.

Many counts were recorded for this clonotype. V is TRBV7-2 and J is TRBJ2-7; TRBD2 aligns across 13 bases. Germline trimming cut 0 bases from V and 4 bases from J; bases unmatched to any gene: 0. Germline assignment: CDR1 SGHTA and CDR2 FQGNSA. The CDR3 consists of 15 residues. The DNA of the CDR3 is TGTGCCAGCAGCTTAGCGGGACTAGCGGGGTACGAGCAGTACTTC. Amino acid sequence: CASSLAGLAGYEQYF.

In its sample, this clonotype was seen many times. V and J are TRBV20-1 and TRBJ2-3, with TRBD1 matching 8 bases. J lost 2 bases, V lost 8 bases, and 9 bases had no gene match. Germline-derived CDR1 and CDR2 are DFQATT and SNEGSKA (reference sequence). The CDR3 length is 14 residues. The CDR3 coding sequence is TGCAGTCCCACACTGACAGGGGCCACAGATACGCAGTATTTT. It specifies CSPTLTGATDTQYF.

As regards this clonotype: With a much larger clone just one base away, this may be a read error. V usage is TRBV6-1 and J usage is TRBJ2-5; 7 bases fit TRBD1. In germline, CDR1 is MNHNS, CDR2 SASEGT. This CDR3 contains 14 residues. CDR3 amino acids: CASSPFTGEESQYF. CDR3 nucleotides: TGTGCCAGCAGTCCATTTACAGGGGAAGAGAGCCAGTACTTC.

Many counts were recorded for this clonotype. This sequence joins TRBV20-1 and TRBJ2-3; 10 positions agree with TRBD2. This CDR3 has 13 residues. Germline values: CDR1 DFQATT, CDR2 SNEGSKA (reference sequence). Trimming took 4 bases from V and 4 from J; bases not matched to a gene: 2. CDR3 DNA: TGCAGTGCTACTAGCGGGAGTCCAGATACGCAGTATTTT. Protein: CSATSGSPDTQYF.

This clonotype was detected many times. This chain connects TRBV7-9 to TRBJ1-2; TRBD1 matches at 7 bases. The germline gives CDR1 SEHNR, CDR2 FQNEAQ (reference sequence). The CDR3 consists of 15 residues. The V gene end was trimmed by 5 bases and the J gene end by 5 bases; junction bases not matched to a gene: 11. The CDR3 nucleotides are TGTGCCAGCAGCCCCACACGCGGGACAGCTTATGGCTACACCTTC. Protein sequence: CASSPTRGTAYGYTF.

This clonotype was counted many times. The chain recombines TRBV4-3 with TRBJ2-7; TRBD2 aligns across 9 bases. The germline V gene has CDR1 LGHNA and CDR2 YSLEER. There are 17 residues in the CDR3. V lost 1 base, J lost 2 bases, and 9 bases stayed unmatched. The CDR3: CASSQARGTSLPYEQYF. CDR3 in DNA: TGCGCCAGCAGCCAAGCTCGGGGGACTAGCCTCCCCTACGAGCAGTACTTC.

The sample holds many counts of this clonotype. V is TRBV4-3 and J is TRBJ2-1; a weak D match, TRBD2 (5 bases). V gave up 0 bases and J gave up 6 bases, with 9 bases separating them. The V gene's germline CDR1 is LGHNA and CDR2 YSLEER. The CDR3 covers 14 residues. The CDR3 is CASSQDRGTNEQFF. CDR3 sequence (DNA): TGCGCCAGCAGCCAAGATCGGGGAACCAATGAGCAGTTCTTC.

This clonotype was seen a handful of times. The V call is TRBV9, the J call TRBJ1-6, with D maybe TRBD1 (6 bases). CDR1 and CDR2 (germline): SGDLS, YYNGEE. Trimming stripped 0 bases from V and 10 bases from J, with 14 bases between. The CDR3 consists of 15 residues. CDR3 region: CASSVASAGDSPLHF. CDR3 DNA: TGTGCCAGCAGCGTAGCTTCGGCAGGGGACTCACCCCTCCACTTT.

This clonotype was detected many times. The chain recombines TRBV7-9 with TRBJ1-2, with TRBD1 matching over 7 bases. The germline CDR1 and CDR2 sequences are SEHNR and FQNEAQ (reference sequence). J gave up 10 bases and V 3 bases, and 8 bases lay outside the gene matches. The CDR3 covers 13 residues. As DNA, the CDR3 is TGTGCCAGCAGCTTCCCGGGACAGCTCTTCTACACCTTC. Its translation is CASSFPGQLFYTF.

By share, this clonotype counts as medium-sized. The rearrangement links TRBV7-3 to TRBJ1-3, with D perhaps TRBD1 (6 bases). The CDR3 has 20 amino acids. CDR1 is SGHTA and CDR2 is FQGTGA in the germline V gene. V was trimmed by 4 bases and J by 2 bases, leaving 27 bases between them. In nucleotides, the CDR3 is TGTGCCAGCAGCTCCGAGAGAGGGGGGCGAACAATGCAACCTGGAAACACCATATATTTT. It codes for CASSSERGGRTMQPGNTIYF.

This clonotype was observed at least ten times. The chain uses TRBV5-1 and TRBJ2-5; D is unclear. V was trimmed by 2 bases and J by 6 bases, leaving 14 bases between them. This CDR3 has 14 amino acids. In germline, CDR1 is SGHRS, CDR2 YFSETQ. DNA for the CDR3: TGCGCCAGCAGCTTCCTGGCGGCGACACAGACCCAGTACTTC. It specifies CASSFLAATQTQYF.

This clonotype was observed at least ten times. The chain combines TRBV6-1 with TRBJ2-3; no clear D. Germline V gives CDR1 MNHNS, CDR2 SASEGT. The CDR3 is 13 residues long. V lost 5 bases and J lost 3, with 9 bases in between. The CDR3 DNA follows: TGTGCCAGCAGTCGCCCCCGAACAGATACGCAGTATTTT. Its protein is CASSRPRTDTQYF.

This clonotype rates as medium-sized. The chain carries TRBV20-1 and TRBJ2-3, with a possible D match to TRBD1 (6 bases). Germline V gives CDR1 DFQATT, CDR2 SNEGSKA (reference sequence). V lost 6 bases to trimming and J lost 4 bases, with 17 bases between them. The CDR3 covers 14 residues. This chain's CDR3 is CSAPVAGVADTQYF. In DNA form, the CDR3 reads TGCAGTGCCCCGGTGGCAGGGGTGGCAGATACGCAGTATTTT.

This clonotype came up a few times. The rearrangement links TRBV6-1 to TRBJ2-1; TRBD1 aligns across 9 bases. This CDR3 is 15 amino acids long. J was trimmed by 6 bases and V by 1 base; bases with no gene match: 4. In germline, CDR1 is MNHNS, CDR2 SASEGT. The CDR3 coding sequence is TGTGCCAGCAGTGAAGTAGGGACAGGGACCAATGAGCAGTTCTTC. Translating gives CASSEVGTGTNEQFF.

This clonotype appeared many times. CDR3 amino acids: CASSSDTTSLGELFF. CDR3 DNA sequence: TGTGCCAGCAGCTCGGACACCACAAGCCTCGGGGAGCTGTTTTTT. V usage is TRBV7-9 and J usage is TRBJ2-2; weak D call: TRBD1 (5 bases). This CDR3 has 15 residues. Trimming took 4 bases from V and 7 from J, leaving 16 bases between them. Germline V CDR1 and CDR2: SEHNR, FQNEAQ (reference sequence).

This clonotype has at least ten counts. This chain connects TRBV12-3 or TRBV12-4 to TRBJ1-4, with 9 positions matching TRBD1. V was clipped by 10 bases and J by 12 bases; unmatched bases: 12. CDR3 length equals 13 residues. The CDR3 sequence: CATQEGQGLELFF. Here the CDR3 DNA reads TGTGCCACACAAGAGGGACAGGGATTGGAACTGTTTTTT.

This clonotype was counted ten times or more. This chain links TRBV28 with TRBJ1-2; perhaps TRBD1 as D (5 bases). CDR3 size: 13 residues. V was cut by 7 bases and J by 2 bases, with 11 bases left in between. In germline, CDR1 is MDHEN, CDR2 SYDVKM. CDR3 in DNA: TGTGCCAGCAAGTATGCAGGGAACTATGGCTACACCTTC. It codes for CASKYAGNYGYTF.

V gene TRBV28 combines with J gene TRBJ2-7; no clear D. The CDR3 covers 14 residues. Germline CDR1 reads MDHEN; CDR2 reads SYDVKM. V was cut by 8 bases and J by 6 bases, with 20 bases left in between. CDR3 DNA: TGTGCCAGCGATTCGGTTGGCAGCGCGAGCGAGCAGTACTTC. It encodes CASDSVGSASEQYF.

This clonotype was recorded many times. The genes are TRBV18 and TRBJ2-7, with 9 bases identical to TRBD1. Germline V gene lookup returns CDR1 KGHSH and CDR2 LQKENI. The trim removed 6 bases at V and 1 base at J, leaving 4 bases unmatched. This CDR3 region has 14 residues. CDR3 coding DNA: TGTGCCAGCTCCGCCGGGACAGGGTCCTACGAGCAGTACTTC. It specifies CASSAGTGSYEQYF.

At least ten counts were recorded for this clonotype. This chain connects TRBV28 to TRBJ1-2; 7 positions agree with TRBD1. The CDR3 covers 12 residues. Germline lookup yields CDR1 MDHEN and CDR2 SYDVKM. V lost 6 bases, J lost 13 bases, and 11 bases stayed unmatched. In DNA form, the CDR3 reads TGTGCCAGCAGCCCCGTTTCAGGGGGAGGCACCTTC. Translated, it gives CASSPVSGGGTF.

At least ten counts were recorded for this clonotype. The J gene is TRBJ2-3, the V gene TRBV7-9; 12 positions match TRBD2. The J segment lost 0 bases and the V segment lost 5 bases, leaving 3 bases of the junction unmatched. This CDR3 comprises 16 residues. CDR1 and CDR2 from the germline V gene are SEHNR and FQNEAQ (reference sequence). The CDR3 DNA follows: TGTGCCAGCAGCCCCGGACTAGCGGGGAGCACAGATACGCAGTATTTT. Residues: CASSPGLAGSTDTQYF.

This clonotype occurred many times. The chain carries TRBV6-2 or TRBV6-3 and TRBJ1-2; D unresolved. The germline CDR1 and CDR2 sequences are MNHEY and SVGEGT. The CDR3 has 14 amino acids. The V end was cut by 4 bases, the J end by 0 bases, with 9 bases between. The CDR3 nucleotides are TGTGCCAGCAGTTCCCGGAGCCCTAACTATGGCTACACCTTC. Protein product: CASSSRSPNYGYTF.